Presented here are 11 T cell receptor beta chains from one specimen sequenced in a study of OX40 agonist ivuxolimab in advanced cancers. Only in-frame clones appear in the TCRdb table, and some are missing; sequencing was by immunoSEQ multiplex PCR. The data contain 79,000 or so clones, about 90% of them seen just once; the ten biggest clones take up approximately 1.5%. Sequencing used CD4+ or CD8+ T cells sorted from blood, obtained in a trial of the OX40 agonist ivuxolimab. The receptors stem from an adult with an advanced solid tumor such as melanoma, head and neck, liver or kidney cancer.

The rearrangement uses TRBV30 and TRBJ2-4, with D maybe TRBD2 (5 bases). The length of the CDR3 is 13 residues. Trimming shortened V by 5 bases and J by 4 bases, and 12 bases separated the two germline ends. CDR1 and CDR2 (germline): GTSNPN, SVGIG (reference sequence). The chain's CDR3 is CAWDLPGKNIQYF. DNA for the CDR3: TGTGCCTGGGACCTTCCGGGAAAAAACATTCAGTACTTC.

The V gene is TRBV5-5, the J gene TRBJ2-7, with TRBD1 identical over 10 bases. The CDR3 is made up of 14 amino acids. The junction had 3 bases not matched to a gene; V was cut back by 3 bases and J by 3 bases. Looked up from germline, CDR1 is SGHKS and CDR2 is YYEKEE (reference sequence). CDR3 DNA: TGTGCCAGCAGCTGGGGGACAGGGGTCTACGAGCAGTACTTC. Translation: CASSWGTGVYEQYF.

The rearrangement joins TRBV7-8 to TRBJ2-7, with 7 bases lining up with TRBD2. The ends lost 4 bases at V and 6 bases at J; junction bases unmatched: 3. Germline V lookup: CDR1 SGHVS, CDR2 FQNEAQ. This CDR3 is built from 12 residues. In DNA form, the CDR3 reads TGTGCCAGCAGCTCCTCGGGGGGCGAGCAGTACTTC. It encodes CASSSSGGEQYF.

This chain uses TRBV7-9 with TRBJ1-1; D remains ambiguous. The CDR3 length is 11 residues. The germline CDR1 and CDR2 sequences are SEHNR and FQNEAQ (reference sequence). V was trimmed by 1 base and J by 5 bases, leaving 2 bases between them. CDR3 sequence: CASSLGTEAFF. CDR3 nucleotides: TGTGCCAGCAGCTTAGGGACTGAAGCTTTCTTT.

V is TRBV15 and J is TRBJ2-1; 8 bases match TRBD1. The germline gives CDR1 LNHNV, CDR2 YYDKDF (reference sequence). The CDR3 has 16 residues. With V trimmed by 2 bases and J by 8 bases, 11 bases remained unmatched. CDR3 nucleotide sequence: TGTGCCACCAGCAGACGGTCGGCAGGGGGCGCGGATGAGCAGTTCTTC. The encoded protein is CATSRRSAGGADEQFF.

This chain connects TRBV5-6 to TRBJ2-6, with D uncertain. V shed 2 bases and J shed 0 bases, with 6 bases lying between them. This CDR3 has 15 residues. Germline CDR1 SGHDT, CDR2 YYEEEE. CDR3 loop: CASSFRNSGANVLTF. Here the CDR3 DNA reads TGTGCCAGCAGCTTCAGAAACTCTGGGGCCAACGTCCTGACTTTC.

The chain employs TRBV10-2 and TRBJ2-7, with D perhaps TRBD1 (5 bases). Germline CDR1 is WSHSY and CDR2 is SAAADI. V was shortened by 6 bases and J by 2 bases, with 14 bases between the two germline ends. The CDR3 runs to 14 residues. DNA for the CDR3: TGCGCCAGCAGAGACAGTAGAAAGACCTACGAGCAGTACTTC. Translating it yields CASRDSRKTYEQYF.

CDR3 sequence reads: CASSITGLTDTQYF. The DNA of the CDR3 is TGTGCCAGTAGTATTACAGGATTGACAGATACGCAGTATTTT. The gene calls are TRBV19 and TRBJ2-3; D possibly corresponds to TRBD1 (5 bases). The CDR3 runs 14 residues. Germline CDR1 is LNHDA and CDR2 is SQIVND (reference sequence). The V gene lost 3 bases and the J gene lost 3 bases, with 10 bases spanning the gap. The full variable domain, rest sourced from reference TRBV19 and TRBJ2-3, is DGGITQSPKYLFRKEGQNVTLSCEQNLNHDAMYWYRQDPGQGLRLIYYSQIVNDFQKGDIAEGYSVSREKKESFPLTVTSAQKNPTAFYLCASSITGLTDTQYFGPGTRLTVL.

The sample holds one count of this clone. The chain employs TRBV15 and TRBJ2-7, with a possible D match to TRBD2 (5 bases). CDR1 is LNHNV and CDR2 is YYDKDF in the germline V gene (reference sequence). There are 15 residues in the CDR3. Between the trimmed V and J ends, which lost 1 base and 0 bases, there was a span of 10 bases. The CDR3 sequence is CATSRVRADSYEQYF. The CDR3 DNA reads TGTGCCACCAGCAGAGTCCGAGCGGACTCCTACGAGCAGTACTTC.

The CDR3 region is CASNGGGAMNTEAFF. The CDR3, as DNA: TGTGCCAGCAACGGAGGGGGGGCAATGAACACTGAAGCTTTCTTT. V and J are TRBV28 and TRBJ1-1, with D perhaps TRBD1 (6 bases). There are 15 residues in the CDR3. The germline V gene encodes CDR1 MDHEN and CDR2 SYDVKM. V was clipped by 7 bases and J by 0 bases, with 15 bases between them.

The chain employs TRBV6-8 and TRBJ2-5; the D is unclear. V lost 7 bases and J 5 bases, leaving 11 bases between the germline ends. Per germline, CDR1 MNHGY and CDR2 SAAAGT. The CDR3 spans 12 residues. In DNA form, the CDR3 reads TGTGCCAGCACCAGGCCTCAGGAGACCCAGTACTTC. Translation: CASTRPQETQYF.